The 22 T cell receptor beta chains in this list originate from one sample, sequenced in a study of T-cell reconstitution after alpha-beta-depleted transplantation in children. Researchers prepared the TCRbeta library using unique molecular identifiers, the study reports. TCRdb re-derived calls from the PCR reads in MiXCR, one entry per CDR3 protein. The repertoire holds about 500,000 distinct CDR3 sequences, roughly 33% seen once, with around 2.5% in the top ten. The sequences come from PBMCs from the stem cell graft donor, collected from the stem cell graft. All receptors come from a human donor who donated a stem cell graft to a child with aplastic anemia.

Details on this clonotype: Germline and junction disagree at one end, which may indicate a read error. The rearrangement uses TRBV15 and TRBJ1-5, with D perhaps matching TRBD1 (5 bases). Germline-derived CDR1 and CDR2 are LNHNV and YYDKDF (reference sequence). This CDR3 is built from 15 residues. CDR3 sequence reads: CATSRDQGSNQPQHF. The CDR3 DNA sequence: TGTGCCACCAGCCGAGACCAGGGAAGCAATCAGCCCCAGCATTTT.

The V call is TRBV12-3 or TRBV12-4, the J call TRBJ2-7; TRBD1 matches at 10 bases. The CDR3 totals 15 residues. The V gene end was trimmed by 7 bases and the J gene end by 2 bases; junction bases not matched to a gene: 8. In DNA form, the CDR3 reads TGTGCCAGCACGTTTTCCGGACAGGGGGCCTACGAGCAGTACTTC. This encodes CASTFSGQGAYEQYF.

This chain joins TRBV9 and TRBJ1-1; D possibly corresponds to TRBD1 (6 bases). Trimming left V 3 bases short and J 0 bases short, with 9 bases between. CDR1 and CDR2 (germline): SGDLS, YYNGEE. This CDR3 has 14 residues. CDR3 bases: TGTGCCAGCAGCGCTAGACAGGTGAACACTGAAGCTTTCTTT. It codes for CASSARQVNTEAFF.

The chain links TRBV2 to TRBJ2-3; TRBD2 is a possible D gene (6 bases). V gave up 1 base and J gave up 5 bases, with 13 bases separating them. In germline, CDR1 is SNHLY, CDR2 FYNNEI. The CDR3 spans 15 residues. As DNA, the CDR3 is TGTGCCAGCAGTGAAGTCGGACGGGAGAAAGATACGCAGTATTTT. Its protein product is CASSEVGREKDTQYF.

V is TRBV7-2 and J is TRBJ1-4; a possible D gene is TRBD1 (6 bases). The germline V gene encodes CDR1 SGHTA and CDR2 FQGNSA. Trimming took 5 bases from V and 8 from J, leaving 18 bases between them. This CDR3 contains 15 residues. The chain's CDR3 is CASSIIQGPEEKLFF. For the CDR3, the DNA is TGTGCCAGCAGCATCATTCAGGGGCCAGAAGAAAAACTGTTTTTT.

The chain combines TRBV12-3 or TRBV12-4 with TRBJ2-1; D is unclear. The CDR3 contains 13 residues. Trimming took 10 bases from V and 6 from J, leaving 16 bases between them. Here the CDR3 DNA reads TGTGCCACCTCCCCGTCCGTCCCCAATGAGCAGTTCTTC. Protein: CATSPSVPNEQFF.

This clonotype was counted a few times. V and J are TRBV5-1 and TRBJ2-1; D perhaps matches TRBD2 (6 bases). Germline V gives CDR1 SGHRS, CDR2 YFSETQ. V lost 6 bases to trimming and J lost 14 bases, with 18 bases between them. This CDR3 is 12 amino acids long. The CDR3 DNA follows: TGCGCCAGCAAAACCCCGGGAGCCCAGGAGTTCTTC. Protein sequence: CASKTPGAQEFF. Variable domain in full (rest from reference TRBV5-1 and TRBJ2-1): KAGVTQTPRYLIKTRGQQVTLSCSPISGHRSVSWYQQTPGQGLQFLFEYFSETQRNKGNFPGRFSGRQFSNSRSEMNVSTLELGDSALYLCASKTPGAQEFFGPGTRLTVL.

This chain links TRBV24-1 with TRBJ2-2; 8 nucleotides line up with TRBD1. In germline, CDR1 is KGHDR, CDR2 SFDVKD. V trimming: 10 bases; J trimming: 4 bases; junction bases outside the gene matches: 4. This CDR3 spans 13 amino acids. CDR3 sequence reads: CATRQGRTGELFF. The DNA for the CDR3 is TGTGCCACACGACAGGGGCGCACCGGGGAGCTGTTTTTT.

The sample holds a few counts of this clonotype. The DNA for the CDR3 is TGCGCCAGCAGCTTGGCGGGACCACACAATGAGCAGTTCTTC. This codes for CASSLAGPHNEQFF. The chain carries TRBV5-1 and TRBJ2-1; D may correspond to TRBD1 or TRBD2 (5 bases each). The CDR3 consists of 14 residues. Germline CDR1 SGHRS, CDR2 YFSETQ. V lost 0 bases and J lost 5, with 9 bases in between. The full variable domain, its missing parts supplied by reference TRBV5-1 and TRBJ2-1, is KAGVTQTPRYLIKTRGQQVTLSCSPISGHRSVSWYQQTPGQGLQFLFEYFSETQRNKGNFPGRFSGRQFSNSRSEMNVSTLELGDSALYLCASSLAGPHNEQFFGPGTRLTVL.

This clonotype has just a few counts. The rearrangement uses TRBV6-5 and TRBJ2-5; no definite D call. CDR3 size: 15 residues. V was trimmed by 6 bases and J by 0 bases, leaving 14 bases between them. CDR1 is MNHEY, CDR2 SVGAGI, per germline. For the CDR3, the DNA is TGTGCCAGCAGCTTAGTTCTAGGGCACCAAGAGACCCAGTACTTC. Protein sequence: CASSLVLGHQETQYF.

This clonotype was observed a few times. CDR3 nucleotide sequence: TGCGCCAGCAGCTTGACAGGGAACGAGCAGTACTTC. Encoded protein: CASSLTGNEQYF. The chain uses TRBV5-1 and TRBJ2-7; the D gene is possibly TRBD1 (6 bases). CDR1 and CDR2 from the germline V gene are SGHRS and YFSETQ. V gave up 1 base and J gave up 5 bases, with 7 bases separating them. This CDR3 is 12 amino acids long.

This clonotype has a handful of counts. The CDR3 bases are TGCAGTGCTAGCGGACAGGGGGCGCGAGAGACCCAGTACTTC. Its protein product is CSASGQGARETQYF. The rearrangement links TRBV20-1 to TRBJ2-5, with 11 bases identical to TRBD1. This CDR3 region has 14 residues. Germline values: CDR1 DFQATT, CDR2 SNEGSKA (reference sequence). V was clipped by 3 bases and J by 4 bases; unmatched bases: 4.

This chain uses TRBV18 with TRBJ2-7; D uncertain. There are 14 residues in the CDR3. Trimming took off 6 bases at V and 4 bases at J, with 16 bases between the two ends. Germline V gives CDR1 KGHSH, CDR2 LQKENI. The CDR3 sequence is CASSRGGALYEQYV. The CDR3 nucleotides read TGTGCCAGCTCGAGAGGCGGTGCCCTGTACGAGCAGTACGTC.

The DNA of the CDR3 is TGTGCCAGCAGTTTGTGGGTGGGGACCCAAGAGACCCAGTACTTC. It specifies CASSLWVGTQETQYF. The V gene is TRBV27, the J gene TRBJ2-5; D is perhaps TRBD1 or TRBD2 (5 bases each). The CDR3 loop spans 15 amino acids. Trimming took 3 bases from V and 1 from J, leaving 12 bases between them. Germline CDR1 is MNHEY and CDR2 is SMNVEV (reference sequence).

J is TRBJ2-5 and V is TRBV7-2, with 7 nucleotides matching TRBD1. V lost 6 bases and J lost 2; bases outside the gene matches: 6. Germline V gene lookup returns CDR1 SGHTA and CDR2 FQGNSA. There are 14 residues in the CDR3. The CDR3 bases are TGTGCCAGCAGTCGGGACAGATCACAAGAGACCCAGTACTTC. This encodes CASSRDRSQETQYF.

CDR3 in amino acids: CASSQDPETNSPLHF. CDR3 bases: TGCGCCAGCAGCCAAGATCCCGAAACTAATTCACCCCTCCACTTT. V and J are TRBV4-3 and TRBJ1-6; the D is unclear. Germline V gene data show CDR1 as LGHNA and CDR2 as YSLEER. The CDR3 consists of 15 residues. With 0 bases removed from V and 6 bases from J, the gap between germline ends came to 9 bases.

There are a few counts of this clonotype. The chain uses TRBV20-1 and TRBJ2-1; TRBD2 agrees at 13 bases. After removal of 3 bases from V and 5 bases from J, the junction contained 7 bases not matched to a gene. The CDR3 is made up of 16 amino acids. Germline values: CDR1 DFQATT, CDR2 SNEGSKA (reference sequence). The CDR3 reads CSASKTGTSGNNEQFF. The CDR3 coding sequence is TGCAGTGCTAGCAAGACCGGGACTAGCGGGAACAATGAGCAGTTCTTC.

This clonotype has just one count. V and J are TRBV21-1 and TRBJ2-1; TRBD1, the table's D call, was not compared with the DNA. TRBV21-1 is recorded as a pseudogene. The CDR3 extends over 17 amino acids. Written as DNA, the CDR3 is TGTGCCAGCAGCAGACCCCCAGGGCAGGGTGATGGGAATGAGCAGTTCTTC. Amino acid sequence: CASSRPPGQGDGNEQFF.

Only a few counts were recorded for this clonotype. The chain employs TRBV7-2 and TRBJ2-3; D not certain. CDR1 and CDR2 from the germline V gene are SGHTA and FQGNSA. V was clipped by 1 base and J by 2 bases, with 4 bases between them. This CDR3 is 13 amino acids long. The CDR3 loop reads CASSLEITDTQYF. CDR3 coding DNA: TGTGCCAGCAGCTTAGAGATCACAGATACGCAGTATTTT. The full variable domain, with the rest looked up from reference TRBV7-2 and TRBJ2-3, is GAGVSQSPSNKVTEKGKDVELRCDPISGHTALYWYRQSLGQGLEFLIYFQGNSAPDKSGLPSDRFSAERTGGSVSTLTIQRTQQEDSAVYLCASSLEITDTQYFGPGTRLTVL.

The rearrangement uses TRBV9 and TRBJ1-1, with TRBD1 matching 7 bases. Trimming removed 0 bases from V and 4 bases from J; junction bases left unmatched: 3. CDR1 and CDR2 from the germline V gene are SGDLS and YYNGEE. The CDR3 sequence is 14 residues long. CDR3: CASSVDAGGTEAFF. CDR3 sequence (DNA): TGTGCCAGCAGCGTAGATGCAGGGGGCACTGAAGCTTTCTTT.

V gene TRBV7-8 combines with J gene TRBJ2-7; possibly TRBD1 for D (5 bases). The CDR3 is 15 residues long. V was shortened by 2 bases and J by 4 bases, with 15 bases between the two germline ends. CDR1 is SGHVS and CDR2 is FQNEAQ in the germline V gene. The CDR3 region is CASSLWAGPLYEQYF. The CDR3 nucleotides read TGTGCCAGCAGCTTATGGGCAGGGCCCCTTTACGAGCAGTACTTC.

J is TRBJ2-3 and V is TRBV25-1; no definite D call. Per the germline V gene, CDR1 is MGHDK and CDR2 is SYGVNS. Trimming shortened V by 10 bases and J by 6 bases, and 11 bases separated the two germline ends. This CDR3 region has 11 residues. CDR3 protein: CATRFGDTQYF. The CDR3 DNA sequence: TGTGCCACCAGGTTCGGGGATACGCAGTATTTT. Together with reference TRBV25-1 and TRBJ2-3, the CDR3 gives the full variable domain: EADIYQTPRYLVIGTGKKITLECSQTMGHDKMYWYQQDPGMELHLIHYSYGVNSTEKGDLSSESTVSRIRTEHFPLTLESARPSHTSQYLCATRFGDTQYFGPGTRLTVL.